What follows are 31 T cell receptor beta chains derived from one specimen sequenced in a study of shared clonotypes between healthy human individuals. Libraries were prepared by immunoSEQ multiplex PCR; TCRdb keeps only in-frame clonotypes and omits some of them. The repertoire holds a few million clones, 85% to 95% seen once, with about 1.7% in the top ten. Terminally differentiated effector memory CD45RA+ cells were excluded from the naive CD8 cells, which were CD45RO-negative and positively selected for CCR7. The sequenced material came from naive CD8+ T cells from PBMCs. The receptors were gathered from a man aged 18 to 30 in good health. Some clones in this sample may be carry-over from other donors' samples.

This clone occurred once. V is TRBV10-3 and J is TRBJ2-7, with TRBD1 matching 10 bases. V gave up 8 bases and J gave up 3 bases; unmatched junction bases: 7. Germline CDR1 ENHRY, CDR2 SYGVKD. CDR3 length: 14 amino acids. CDR3 loop: CAIASRDRGYEQYF. The CDR3 nucleotides read TGTGCCATCGCAAGCCGGGACAGGGGCTACGAGCAGTACTTC.

This sequence joins TRBV27 and TRBJ2-1; tentatively, D is TRBD2 (6 bases). CDR3 length: 16 residues. The germline V and J ends were trimmed by 3 bases and 5 bases, with 17 bases remaining between them. Germline values: CDR1 MNHEY, CDR2 SMNVEV (reference sequence). The CDR3 spells CASSFLTGTANNEQFF. The CDR3 DNA follows: TGTGCCAGCAGTTTCCTCACCGGGACTGCAAACAATGAGCAGTTCTTC.

The chain has TRBV2 and TRBJ2-7, with 12 bases aligning to TRBD1. The CDR3 has 14 amino acids. CDR1 SNHLY and CDR2 FYNNEI come from the germline V gene. With 4 bases clipped from V and 4 bases from J, the junction kept 2 bases outside the gene matches. The CDR3 sequence is CASSGGQGAYEQYF. DNA for the CDR3: TGTGCCAGCAGTGGGGGACAGGGGGCTTACGAGCAGTACTTC.

The CDR3 DNA reads TGTGCCAGCAGTGTTACGGCGCGCAATCAGCCCCAGCATTTT. This gives the protein CASSVTARNQPQHF. The V call is TRBV2, the J call TRBJ1-5; D gene unclear. Trimming left V 4 bases short and J 2 bases short, with 9 bases between. The CDR3 is made up of 14 amino acids. Germline CDR1 is SNHLY and CDR2 is FYNNEI.

The table lists this clone with a count of one. This rearrangement joins TRBV6-6 to TRBJ1-4; unclear D gene. Germline loops: CDR1 MNHNY, CDR2 SVGAGI (reference sequence). The CDR3 has 16 residues. The V end was cut by 4 bases, the J end by 0 bases, with 12 bases between. CDR3: CASSLQPLATNEKLFF. CDR3 nucleotide sequence: TGTGCCAGCAGTTTGCAGCCCTTAGCAACTAATGAAAAACTGTTTTTT.

J is TRBJ1-5 and V is TRBV28; D unclear. With 4 bases removed from V and 8 bases from J, the gap between germline ends came to 27 bases. The V gene's germline CDR1 is MDHEN and CDR2 SYDVKM. The CDR3 totals 18 residues. The CDR3 region is CASSSTSPRTAFLEPQHF. The CDR3 DNA follows: TGTGCCAGCAGTTCAACCAGCCCACGGACGGCGTTTTTGGAGCCCCAGCATTTT.

The V and J genes are TRBV6-5 and TRBJ1-1, with a weak D call TRBD1 (6 bases). CDR1 and CDR2 (germline): MNHEY, SVGAGI. The CDR3 loop spans 13 amino acids. Trimming took off 6 bases at V and 5 bases at J, with 13 bases between the two ends. As DNA, the CDR3 is TGTGCCAGCAGCCCTACAGGGTGGACTGAAGCTTTCTTT. The encoded protein is CASSPTGWTEAFF.

The chain carries TRBV25-1 and TRBJ2-7, with unresolved D. CDR1 and CDR2 (germline): MGHDK, SYGVNS. The CDR3 sequence is 12 residues long. Trimming pared 0 bases from V and 4 bases from J, leaving 4 bases between. The CDR3 coding sequence is TGTGCCAGCAGTGAATATGATTACGAGCAGTACTTC. Protein sequence: CASSEYDYEQYF.

A note on this clone: The same CDR3 also results from other DNA sequences found in this sample. The V call is TRBV9, the J call TRBJ1-1; D unclear. The CDR3 has 14 amino acids. Germline V gene data show CDR1 as SGDLS and CDR2 as YYNGEE. V was cut by 4 bases and J by 2 bases, with 12 bases left in between. This chain's CDR3 is CASSPGSGNTEAFF. The CDR3 DNA reads as TGTGCCAGCAGCCCAGGATCAGGTAACACTGAAGCTTTCTTT.

The J gene is TRBJ2-7, the V gene TRBV28; 10 bases fit TRBD1. Looked up from germline, CDR1 is MDHEN and CDR2 is SYDVKM. V shed 5 bases, J shed 5 bases, and the junction held 6 bases outside the gene matches. The CDR3 length is 14 residues. CDR3 residues: CASSRTGGDNEQYF. DNA for the CDR3: TGTGCCAGCAGTCGGACAGGGGGGGATAACGAGCAGTACTTC.

This chain joins TRBV6-1 and TRBJ1-4, with a possible D match to TRBD1 (6 bases). Trimming removed 0 bases at V and 7 bases at J, with 15 bases between. Germline V gene data show CDR1 as MNHNS and CDR2 as SASEGT. This CDR3 region has 16 residues. Here the CDR3 reads CASSEALGGRGEKLFF. The CDR3 bases are TGTGCCAGCAGTGAAGCCTTGGGGGGGCGCGGTGAAAAACTGTTTTTT.

This rearrangement joins TRBV7-2 to TRBJ2-1; TRBD1 is a possible D gene (6 bases). V lost 6 bases and J 7 bases, leaving 16 bases between the germline ends. CDR3 length: 14 residues. Germline loops: CDR1 SGHTA, CDR2 FQGNSA. The CDR3 here is CASRQGTRDNEQFF. The CDR3 DNA is TGTGCCAGCAGACAGGGCACCAGGGATAATGAGCAGTTCTTC.

This clone has just one count. The gene calls are TRBV9 and TRBJ2-7; D is undetermined. V was pared by 6 bases and J by 7 bases, with 20 bases between. This CDR3 spans 14 amino acids. The germline CDR1 and CDR2 sequences are SGDLS and YYNGEE. CDR3: CASTPTVVGREQYF. CDR3 coding DNA: TGTGCCAGCACACCGACCGTGGTTGGGCGTGAGCAGTACTTC.

V and J are TRBV29-1 and TRBJ1-2, with 9 positions matching TRBD1. CDR1 SQVTM and CDR2 ANQGSEA come from the germline V gene. The length of the CDR3 is 13 residues. V was pared by 6 bases and J by 7 bases, with 9 bases of the junction left unmatched. The CDR3: CSVAGTGYFGYTF. The CDR3 DNA sequence: TGCAGCGTAGCGGGGACAGGGTACTTTGGCTACACCTTC. Full variable domain (rest looked up from reference TRBV29-1 and TRBJ1-2): SAVISQKPSRDICQRGTSLTIQCQVDSQVTMMFWYRQQPGQSLTLIATANQGSEATYESGFVIDKFPISRPNLTFSTLTVSNMSPEDSSIYLCSVAGTGYFGYTFGSGTRLTVV.

A note on this clone: The sample holds other DNA sequences that translate to the same CDR3. This chain joins TRBV5-4 and TRBJ2-7; TRBD1 or TRBD2 may be the D gene (7 bases each). Trimming left V 4 bases short and J 0 bases short, with 14 bases between. CDR1 and CDR2 from the germline V gene are SGHNT and YYREEE (reference sequence). This CDR3 has 15 residues. The CDR3 protein is CASSPGRDSSYEQYF. CDR3 nucleotide sequence: TGTGCCAGCAGCCCGGGGAGGGACAGCTCCTACGAGCAGTACTTC.

The V and J genes are TRBV7-2 and TRBJ2-3, with D perhaps matching TRBD1 (5 bases). V was shortened by 6 bases and J by 11 bases, with 12 bases between the two germline ends. The germline gives CDR1 SGHTA, CDR2 FQGNSA. This CDR3 contains 11 residues. This CDR3 reads CASRRTDKQYF. In DNA form, the CDR3 reads TGTGCCAGCAGACGGACGGACAAGCAGTATTTT. Based on the CDR3 plus reference TRBV7-2 and TRBJ2-3, the full variable domain is GAGVSQSPSNKVTEKGKDVELRCDPISGHTALYWYRQSLGQGLEFLIYFQGNSAPDKSGLPSDRFSAERTGGSVSTLTIQRTQQEDSAVYLCASRRTDKQYFGPGTRLTVL.

Here the CDR3 reads CASSKINKTQYF. The CDR3 coding sequence is TGTGCCAGCAGCAAAATCAACAAGACCCAGTACTTC. The chain employs TRBV21-1 and TRBJ2-5; TRBD1 is the table's D call and was not checked against the DNA. TRBV21-1 is a pseudogene. The CDR3 has 12 amino acids.

The rearrangement joins TRBV7-9 to TRBJ2-1; D ambiguous. The V and J ends lost 6 bases and 6 bases respectively, with 9 bases between them. CDR3 length: 12 amino acids. Germline V CDR1 and CDR2: SEHNR, FQNEAQ (reference sequence). CDR3 sequence reads: CASSAAANEQFF. The CDR3 DNA follows: TGTGCCAGCAGTGCCGCGGCCAATGAGCAGTTCTTC.

This chain uses TRBV7-9 with TRBJ2-7; no clear D gene. The CDR3 spans 14 residues. V was trimmed by 1 base and J by 0 bases, leaving 7 bases between them. CDR1 is SEHNR, CDR2 FQNEAQ, per germline (reference sequence). This CDR3 reads CASSLGTASYEQYF. The CDR3 DNA reads TGTGCCAGCAGCTTAGGGACCGCCTCCTACGAGCAGTACTTC.

The CDR3 here is CASGKYRVGELFF. Written as DNA, the CDR3 is TGTGCCAGCGGGAAATATCGGGTGGGGGAGCTGTTTTTT. The chain joins TRBV6-5 to TRBJ2-2; D is unclear. V was clipped by 8 bases and J by 8 bases, with 15 bases between them. The V gene's germline CDR1 is MNHEY and CDR2 SVGAGI. The CDR3 length is 13 residues.

This clone was recorded once. The chain combines TRBV4-2 with TRBJ2-7; D unresolved. Trimming cost V 8 bases and J 1 base, with 12 bases left between them. CDR3 length equals 13 residues. Germline V gene sequence: CDR1 LGHNA, CDR2 YNFKEQ. CDR3 region: CASAGAGSYEQYF. The CDR3 DNA sequence: TGTGCCAGCGCCGGAGCAGGTTCCTACGAGCAGTACTTC.

J is TRBJ2-2 and V is TRBV7-9; TRBD2 might be the D (6 bases). The CDR3 has 15 residues. With 4 bases removed from V and 7 bases from J, the gap between germline ends came to 16 bases. Germline CDR1 reads SEHNR; CDR2 reads FQNEAQ (reference sequence). The DNA for the CDR3 is TGTGCCAGCAGCTCCCGGGGGATCCCGGACGGGGAGCTGTTTTTT. Its protein is CASSSRGIPDGELFF.

The chain combines TRBV7-9 with TRBJ2-6; no firm D call. Per the germline V gene, CDR1 is SEHNR and CDR2 is FQNEAQ (reference sequence). The CDR3 runs to 16 residues. V was trimmed by 2 bases and J by 2 bases, leaving 10 bases between them. The CDR3 nucleotides read TGTGCCAGCAGCTTACCGAATAGGACTGGGGCCAACGTCCTGACTTTC. It is translated as CASSLPNRTGANVLTF.

The gene calls are TRBV27 and TRBJ2-7, with D hard to call. V dropped 5 bases and J dropped 2 bases, with 16 bases sitting between them. CDR3 length: 15 amino acids. Germline CDR1 reads MNHEY; CDR2 reads SMNVEV (reference sequence). The CDR3 DNA sequence: TGTGCCAGCAGTCTTCTGAGACCGGGCCCCTACGAGCAGTACTTC. This translates into CASSLLRPGPYEQYF.

CDR3 sequence reads: CASSLEGVEINYEQYF. CDR3 bases: TGTGCCAGCAGCTTAGAGGGGGTGGAAATTAACTACGAGCAGTACTTC. The rearrangement links TRBV7-2 to TRBJ2-7, with D maybe TRBD1 (6 bases). The V gene's germline CDR1 is SGHTA and CDR2 FQGNSA. The V end was cut by 1 base, the J end by 3 bases, with 16 bases between. The CDR3 totals 16 residues.

This rearrangement joins TRBV6-6 to TRBJ1-1; D is uncertain. Germline V gene sequence: CDR1 MNHNY, CDR2 SVGAGI (reference sequence). Trimming stripped 4 bases from V and 0 bases from J, with 9 bases between. The CDR3 loop spans 14 amino acids. The DNA for the CDR3 is TGTGCCAGCAGTTCCCCGGGGATGAACACTGAAGCTTTCTTT. It yields the protein CASSSPGMNTEAFF.

The J gene is TRBJ2-3, the V gene TRBV11-3; no definite D call. This CDR3 has 13 residues. Germline V CDR1 and CDR2: SGHNT, YENEEA. V lost 5 bases to trimming and J lost 4 bases, with 10 bases between them. The CDR3 DNA sequence: TGTGCCAGCAGCGGGCGAAGAGCAGATACGCAGTATTTT. Its protein is CASSGRRADTQYF.

The chain has TRBV27 and TRBJ2-7, with TRBD2 matching over 12 bases. Trimming took 2 bases from V and 7 from J; bases not matched to a gene: 9. This CDR3 spans 16 amino acids. In germline, CDR1 is MNHEY, CDR2 SMNVEV (reference sequence). The CDR3 bases are TGTGCCAGCAGTTTACTTCTAGCGGGAGGGCCGCGGGAGCAGTACTTC. This sequence encodes CASSLLLAGGPREQYF.

The gene calls are TRBV7-9 and TRBJ2-1, with D hard to call. Per germline, CDR1 SEHNR and CDR2 FQNEAQ (reference sequence). This CDR3 spans 12 amino acids. V lost 5 bases and J lost 5, with 7 bases in between. CDR3 coding DNA: TGTGCCAGCAGCCAATATAACAATGAGCAGTTCTTC. Its translation: CASSQYNNEQFF.

This chain connects TRBV23-1 to TRBJ2-7; D possibly uses TRBD1 or TRBD2 (5 bases each). TRBV23-1 carries the ORF label, with uncertain function. The V and J ends lost 4 bases and 1 base respectively, with 20 bases between them. This CDR3 region has 17 residues. The CDR3 DNA is TGCGCCAGCAGTCCACCTTACTCGGGACCGCGGTCCTACGAGCAGTACTTC. Translation gives CASSPPYSGPRSYEQYF.

The chain couples TRBV9 to TRBJ2-7; a possible D gene is TRBD2 (5 bases). The CDR3 length is 12 residues. V was pared by 7 bases and J by 0 bases, with 8 bases between. Germline V gene sequence: CDR1 SGDLS, CDR2 YYNGEE. CDR3 nucleotide sequence: TGTGCCAGCGCGGGTTCCTCCTACGAGCAGTACTTC. The encoded protein is CASAGSSYEQYF.